There are a few counts of the clone carrying this TCR beta chain. Its antigen remains unknown. These data are taken from a study of cytomegalovirus exposure and HLA in healthy donors. The study, taken as a whole, reports: Data from an earlier analysis indicated that most TCR beta V segments were productive either about 87% or about 30% of the time. Certain sequence variants were highly shared and formed a cluster, and this cluster was likely a sequencing artifact. Analysis performed later found approximately 17,000 TCR beta sequences associated with HLA alleles at 0.05 false discovery rate.

The study ran its PCR with 60 Vbeta and 13 Jbeta primers. The table came from immunoSEQ multiplex PCR; TCRdb's copy has only in-frame clones and leaves some out. Among 100,000 to 150,000 clones listed, 81% were seen once. CDR1 SGHRS and CDR2 YFSETQ come from the germline V gene. The germline V and J ends were trimmed by 0 bases and 2 bases, with 9 bases remaining between them. The CDR3 is 15 amino acids. The sample was PBMCs. This TCR derives from a man aged 18 to 29 in good health and CMV-seronegative. The V call is TRBV5-1, the J call TRBJ1-3, with D uncertain. The CDR3 region has the DNA TGCGCCAGCAGCTTGGACAGCAACACTGGAAACACCATATATTTT. Translating gives CASSLDSNTGNTIYF.